This T cell receptor beta chain was captured by sequencing in a study of blood T cell repertoires in COVID-19. Across the study: Specimens from acute and convalescent COVID-19 originated in the United States, Italy and Spain. Sample material is recorded as cDNA or gDNA derived from T cells, B-cell-depleted T cells, or PBMCs.

Germline values: CDR1 SGHNT, CDR2 YENEEA. V was pared by 1 base and J by 2 bases, with 9 bases between. The CDR3 runs to 14 residues. Authors' methods: Amplification from reference gene primers served as the basis for estimated nucleated cell counts. Data came from immunoSEQ multiplex PCR; TCRdb stores just in-frame clones and leaves some out. V, J and clone size derive from that table, while D and trimming were established from the DNA sequence. The top ten hold around 2.9% of the sample, which has 250,000 to 300,000 clones, 82% seen once. This clone was seen just once. The chain links TRBV11-3 to TRBJ2-7; D perhaps matches TRBD2 (5 bases). The clonotype was recovered from a woman younger than 35 with acute or convalescent COVID-19. The material sequenced was peripheral blood. The CDR3 bases are TGTGCCAGCAGCTTAGGCGGGCAAGCCTACGAGCAGTACTTC. It encodes CASSLGGQAYEQYF.